This T cell receptor beta chain was profiled in a study of human T cells and chemical hapten exposure. Study in general: DPC (0.01%) was patch tested on the upper back and read at 6 days.

The sample's time point: patch test 3, about 24 weeks after DPC sensitization. Treatment denoted: therapeutic diphenylcyclopropenone sensitization with weekly scalp DPC. As handled by the study authors: Between 23,224 and 690,600 TCRs appeared in each sample, and the median stood at roughly 100,000. TCRdb independently ran MiXCR on the RACE reads; one entry per CDR3 protein. The authors' filters were not applied to this entry. The sample comprises about 64,000 distinct CDR3 sequences, roughly 9.6% of which are singletons, and less than 2.5% rests with the top ten. Study-wide points: A positive correlation with patch test score was found for PT1 expanded TCR counts. Against controls, expanded TCRs gave rise to significantly more large CDR3 similarity clusters.

This clonotype was counted ten times or more. Its antigen is not identified. Germline CDR1 is SEHNR and CDR2 is FQNEAQ (reference sequence). The CDR3 sequence is 13 residues long. The V end was cut by 1 base, the J end by 7 bases, with 8 bases between. This TCR derives from a woman under 40 with alopecia areata. Some clones in this sample may be carry-over from other donors' samples. The sample in question was whole blood, obtained in connection with sensitization to the hapten diphenylcyclopropenone (DPC). The chain uses TRBV7-9 and TRBJ2-1; D is possibly TRBD2 (5 bases). The CDR3 sequence is CASSLGTGNEQFF. CDR3 coding DNA: TGTGCCAGCAGCTTAGGAACGGGGAATGAGCAGTTCTTC.